This T cell receptor beta chain derives from a study of OX40 agonist ivuxolimab in advanced cancers. Whole-study context: Earlier anti-PD-1, anti-PD-L1 or anti-CTLA-4 therapy was permitted; under 50% had received some.

TCRdb keeps only in-frame clones here, not all; method: immunoSEQ multiplex PCR. The table lists more than 30,000 clones, about 81% of them singletons, with 22% in the top ten. Trimming pared 6 bases from V and 0 bases from J, leaving 14 bases between. Germline CDR1 MDHEN, CDR2 SYDVKM. The CDR3 extends over 15 amino acids. The gene calls are TRBV28 and TRBJ2-5; D remains unclear. Here the sequenced sample was CD4+ or CD8+ T cells sorted from blood, taken in a trial of the OX40 agonist ivuxolimab. The TCR was taken from an adult with an advanced solid tumor such as melanoma, head and neck, liver or kidney cancer. This CDR3 is CASSPLHMYQETQYF. The CDR3 DNA reads as TGTGCCAGCAGCCCTTTACACATGTACCAAGAGACCCAGTACTTC.